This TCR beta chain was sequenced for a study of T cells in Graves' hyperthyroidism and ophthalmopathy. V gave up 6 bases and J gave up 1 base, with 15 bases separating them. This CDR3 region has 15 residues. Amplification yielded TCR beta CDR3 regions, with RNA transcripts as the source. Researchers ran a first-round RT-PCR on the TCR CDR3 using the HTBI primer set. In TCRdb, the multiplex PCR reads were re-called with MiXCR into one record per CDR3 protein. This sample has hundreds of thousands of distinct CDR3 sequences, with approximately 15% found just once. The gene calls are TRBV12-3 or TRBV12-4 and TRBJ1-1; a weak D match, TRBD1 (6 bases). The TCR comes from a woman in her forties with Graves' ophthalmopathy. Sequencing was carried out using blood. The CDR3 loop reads CASRVRQEPNTEAFF. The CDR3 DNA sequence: TGTGCCAGCAGGGTCAGACAGGAACCGAACACTGAAGCTTTCTTT.